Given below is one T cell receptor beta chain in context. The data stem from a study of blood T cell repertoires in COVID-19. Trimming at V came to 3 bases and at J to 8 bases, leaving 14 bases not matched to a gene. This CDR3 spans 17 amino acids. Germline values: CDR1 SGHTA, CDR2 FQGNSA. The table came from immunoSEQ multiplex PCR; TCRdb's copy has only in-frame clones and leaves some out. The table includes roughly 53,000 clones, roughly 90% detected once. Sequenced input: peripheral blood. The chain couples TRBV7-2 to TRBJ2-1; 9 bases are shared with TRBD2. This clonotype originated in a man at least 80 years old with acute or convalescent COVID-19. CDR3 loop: CASSLEGSGGLGDEQFF. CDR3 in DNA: TGTGCCAGCAGCTTGGAGGGTAGCGGGGGCCTTGGGGATGAGCAGTTCTTC.